This entry lists 23 T cell receptor beta chains sequenced from one sample in a study of T-cell reconstitution after alpha-beta-depleted transplantation in children (TCRdb year 2016). Sample treatment or condition, as interpreted from the label and publication: allogeneic hematopoietic cell transplantation with graft depleted of TCRalphabeta T cells and CD19 B cells. Libraries were constructed by PCR. TCRdb lists the instrument as Illumina HiSeq 2500. TCR libraries were prepared with molecular barcoding, using unique molecular identifiers to normalize TCRbeta repertoire quantification. Starting from the raw public reads, TCRdb applied fastp trimming at Q25, assembled clones with MiXCR and retained in-frame beta chains. A single entry per CDR3 protein holds the most common genes and DNA from its merged rows. The sample table contains 780,000 or so distinct CDR3 sequences; only one count was recorded for roughly 15% of them. The ten largest clonotypes hold under 6% of the sample.

The specimen was PBMCs, mostly from graft donor cells, collected 360 days after TCRalphabeta/CD19-depleted stem cell transplant. The receptor source for this set is a male patient younger than 18 who had a stem cell transplant for acute lymphoblastic leukemia, so the T cells may come from the graft donor.

The chain's CDR3 is CASSIGTMATNEKLFF. CDR3 DNA: TGCGCCAGCAGCATCGGGACAATGGCAACTAATGAAAAACTGTTTTTT. The chain is built from TRBV5-1 and TRBJ1-4; a weak D match, TRBD1 (6 bases). Germline values: CDR1 SGHRS, CDR2 YFSETQ. V gave up 4 bases and J gave up 0 bases, with 13 bases separating them. CDR3 length: 16 amino acids.

The gene calls are TRBV10-3 and TRBJ2-7; D possibly corresponds to TRBD2 (5 bases). This CDR3 comprises 14 residues. The V and J ends lost 4 bases and 1 base respectively, with 11 bases between them. The V gene's germline CDR1 is ENHRY and CDR2 SYGVKD. CDR3 residues: CAISVTGDSYEQYF. DNA for the CDR3: TGTGCCATCAGTGTGACCGGGGATTCCTACGAGCAGTACTTC.

This clonotype has only a few counts. The rearrangement joins TRBV12-3 or TRBV12-4 to TRBJ2-7, with 8 nucleotides matching TRBD1. The CDR3 covers 15 residues. With 4 bases clipped from V and 2 bases from J, the junction kept 7 bases outside the gene matches. Here the CDR3 DNA reads TGTGCCAGCAGTTCCCCGACAGGGGTGGCCTACGAGCAGTACTTC. Translation: CASSSPTGVAYEQYF.

This clonotype was observed a few times. The V gene is TRBV5-1, the J gene TRBJ2-1; TRBD2 matches at 10 bases. CDR1 is SGHRS, CDR2 YFSETQ, per germline. V trimming: 7 bases; J trimming: 8 bases; junction bases outside the gene matches: 15. The CDR3 consists of 16 residues. Here the CDR3 reads CASHLWPSGSGYEQFF. In DNA form, the CDR3 reads TGCGCCAGCCACCTTTGGCCTAGCGGGAGTGGGTATGAGCAGTTCTTC.

This clonotype has just a few counts. V is TRBV18 and J is TRBJ2-7; D ambiguous. V was clipped by 3 bases and J by 2 bases, with 8 bases between them. Germline CDR1 KGHSH, CDR2 LQKENI. This CDR3 contains 13 residues. The chain's CDR3 is CASSPRSTYEQYF. The CDR3, as DNA: TGTGCCAGCTCACCTCGCAGTACCTACGAGCAGTACTTC.

A few counts support this clonotype. This chain's CDR3 is CASSPGNRGTKNIQYF. The CDR3 DNA is TGTGCCAGCAGCCCAGGGAACAGGGGAACCAAAAACATTCAGTACTTC. V and J are TRBV12-3 or TRBV12-4 and TRBJ2-4; 7 nucleotides match TRBD1. V lost 6 bases to trimming and J lost 2 bases; unmatched junction nucleotides: 10. The CDR3 runs 16 residues.

The gene calls are TRBV13 and TRBJ2-7; D unclear. V shed 4 bases and J shed 2 bases, with 12 bases lying between them. CDR1 is PRHDT, CDR2 FYEKMQ, per germline (reference sequence). The CDR3 length is 14 residues. The CDR3 sequence is CASSYRRPPYEQYF. CDR3 in DNA: TGTGCCAGCAGCTACCGGCGCCCCCCCTACGAGCAGTACTTC. Full variable domain (outside the CDR3, taken from reference TRBV13 and TRBJ2-7): AAGVIQSPRHLIKEKRETATLKCYPIPRHDTVYWYQQGPGQDPQFLISFYEKMQSDKGSIPDRFSAQQFSDYHSELNMSSLELGDSALYFCASSYRRPPYEQYFGPGTRLTVT.

Comment on this clonotype: A single base separates this from a much larger clone, so it may be a read error. The V call is TRBV4-1, the J call TRBJ2-7; D gene ambiguous. The CDR3 has 13 amino acids. CDR1 MGHRA and CDR2 YSYEKL come from the germline V gene. The CDR3 coding sequence is TGCGCCAGCCGCCAAGATACAATGACCGAGCAGTACTTC. Its protein product is CASRQDTMTEQYF.

This clonotype appeared many times. The rearrangement joins TRBV12-3 or TRBV12-4 to TRBJ2-7; D might be TRBD1 (5 bases). Between the trimmed V and J ends, which lost 4 bases and 0 bases, there was a span of 13 bases. This CDR3 comprises 15 residues. CDR3 protein: CASSYRTVSSYEQYF. The CDR3 DNA is TGTGCCAGCAGTTACAGGACGGTAAGCTCCTACGAGCAGTACTTC.

The CDR3 bases are TGCGCCAGCAGCCAAGATGCTGGACTAGCGGGAGTTTGGGAGACCCAGTACTTC. It translates to CASSQDAGLAGVWETQYF. The chain recombines TRBV4-1 with TRBJ2-5; the match to TRBD2 covers 13 bases. The germline V gene has CDR1 MGHRA and CDR2 YSYEKL. The length of the CDR3 is 18 residues. V was pared by 0 bases and J by 5 bases, with 9 bases of the junction left unmatched.

This chain links TRBV27 with TRBJ2-2; D not certain. CDR1 MNHEY and CDR2 SMNVEV come from the germline V gene (reference sequence). V was pared by 0 bases and J by 8 bases, with 13 bases between. CDR3 size: 15 residues. DNA of the CDR3: TGTGCCAGCAGTTTATCGGACCCTTTATCGGGGGAGCTGTTTTTT. This gives the protein CASSLSDPLSGELFF.

The table lists this clonotype with a few counts. This sequence joins TRBV4-2 and TRBJ2-3; 10 bases line up with TRBD2. The J segment lost 6 bases and the V segment lost 1 base, leaving 7 bases of the junction unmatched. This CDR3 is built from 16 residues. CDR1 and CDR2 from the germline V gene are LGHNA and YNFKEQ. CDR3 amino acids: CASSQVFSGRTDTQYF. The CDR3 DNA reads TGTGCCAGCAGCCAAGTGTTTAGCGGGAGGACGGATACGCAGTATTTT.

This clonotype has only a few counts. The J gene is TRBJ1-5, the V gene TRBV20-1; 9 nucleotides match TRBD1. CDR3 length equals 12 residues. J gave up 10 bases and V 6 bases, and 7 bases lay outside the gene matches. The germline V gene encodes CDR1 DFQATT and CDR2 SNEGSKA (reference sequence). As DNA, the CDR3 is TGCAGTGCCGGGACAGGGCGACAACCCCAGCATTTT. Its translation is CSAGTGRQPQHF.

This clonotype occurred a few times. The chain links TRBV11-2 to TRBJ2-5; D is perhaps TRBD1 (6 bases). Germline V gene lookup returns CDR1 SGHAT and CDR2 FQNNGV. V dropped 0 bases and J dropped 13 bases, with 18 bases sitting between them. CDR3 size: 14 residues. CDR3 in amino acids: CASSLDRARGSPYF. The CDR3 nucleotides read TGTGCCAGCAGCTTAGACCGAGCGAGGGGGTCCCCGTACTTC.

This clonotype turned up a few times. V is TRBV12-3 or TRBV12-4 and J is TRBJ1-4; D call uncertain. V was clipped by 2 bases and J by 11 bases, with 21 bases between them. CDR3 size: 16 residues. The CDR3, as DNA: TGTGCCAGCAGTTTAAAGGACGGAGGCCCCAAAGGGAAACTGTTTTTT. The encoded protein is CASSLKDGGPKGKLFF.

The chain carries TRBV6-5 and TRBJ2-7, with 7 bases fitting TRBD2. Germline lookup yields CDR1 MNHEY and CDR2 SVGAGI. V shed 0 bases, J shed 0 bases, and the junction held 5 bases outside the gene matches. The CDR3 runs 16 residues. The CDR3 is CASSYSSAGPSYEQYF. CDR3 coding DNA: TGTGCCAGCAGTTACTCGTCAGCGGGGCCCTCCTACGAGCAGTACTTC.

In this sample, this clonotype turned up many times. The chain has TRBV5-1 and TRBJ2-3, with D tentatively TRBD2 (5 bases). The CDR3 totals 16 residues. Per the germline V gene, CDR1 is SGHRS and CDR2 is YFSETQ. The germline V and J ends were trimmed by 4 bases and 0 bases, with 15 bases remaining between them. The CDR3 loop reads CASSLVRGGSTDTQYF. Written as DNA, the CDR3 is TGCGCCAGCAGCCTGGTTCGGGGTGGGAGCACAGATACGCAGTATTTT. Based on the CDR3 plus reference TRBV5-1 and TRBJ2-3, the full variable domain is KAGVTQTPRYLIKTRGQQVTLSCSPISGHRSVSWYQQTPGQGLQFLFEYFSETQRNKGNFPGRFSGRQFSNSRSEMNVSTLELGDSALYLCASSLVRGGSTDTQYFGPGTRLTVL.

This clonotype was counted between two and nine times. The chain's CDR3 is CASSEMGENYEQYF. The CDR3 DNA follows: TGTGCCAGCAGCGAGATGGGGGAGAACTACGAGCAGTACTTC. The gene calls are TRBV12-3 or TRBV12-4 and TRBJ2-7; D is perhaps TRBD1 or TRBD2 (5 bases each). The CDR3 contains 14 residues. V was shortened by 6 bases and J by 3 bases, with 15 bases between the two germline ends.

This rearrangement joins TRBV6-5 to TRBJ2-3, with D perhaps given as TRBD1 or TRBD2 (6 bases each). V lost 0 bases, J lost 9 bases, and 10 bases lay in between. The CDR3 extends over 13 amino acids. Germline V gives CDR1 MNHEY, CDR2 SVGAGI. DNA for the CDR3: TGTGCCAGCAGTTACTCGACCGGGGGCACGCAGTATTTT. This gives the protein CASSYSTGGTQYF.

The chain employs TRBV5-6 and TRBJ2-7; 8 bases agree with TRBD1. Germline CDR1 and CDR2: SGHDT and YYEEEE. The J segment lost 1 base and the V segment lost 0 bases, leaving 3 bases of the junction unmatched. This CDR3 contains 15 residues. In DNA, the CDR3 is TGTGCCAGCAGCTTGGGACAGGGGATGTCCTACGAGCAGTACTTC. Translated: CASSLGQGMSYEQYF.

This clonotype was counted only a few times. The rearrangement uses TRBV30 and TRBJ2-1, with a weak D call TRBD2 (5 bases). The CDR3 has 15 residues. Germline CDR1 GTSNPN, CDR2 SVGIG (reference sequence). Trimming cost V 0 bases and J 4 bases, with 13 bases left between them. CDR3 in DNA: TGTGCCTGGAGTGTACGGAGGACGAAATACAATGAGCAGTTCTTC. Its protein product is CAWSVRRTKYNEQFF.

The chain couples TRBV5-1 to TRBJ2-5; 10 bases match TRBD1. In germline, CDR1 is SGHRS, CDR2 YFSETQ. The CDR3 totals 15 residues. V shed 4 bases, J shed 5 bases, and the junction held 8 bases outside the gene matches. CDR3 amino acids: CASSGGQGVLETQYF. CDR3 coding DNA: TGCGCCAGCAGCGGCGGACAGGGGGTACTGGAGACCCAGTACTTC.

This clonotype showed up many times. The CDR3 DNA follows: TGCGCCAGCAGCTTGAATCAAGAGACCCAGTACTTC. It specifies CASSLNQETQYF. This chain connects TRBV5-1 to TRBJ2-5; D call uncertain. Trimming took off 1 base at V and 2 bases at J, with 3 bases between the two ends. The CDR3 extends over 12 amino acids. Per germline, CDR1 SGHRS and CDR2 YFSETQ.